This T cell receptor beta chain was captured in a study of shared clonotypes between healthy human individuals. Study-level points and caveats: Naive subsets usually exceeded memory subsets in estimated richness. Shared across several donors were around 5% of the naive CD4 clonotypes. Large depth notwithstanding, sorted-subset sequencing proved incomplete by rarefaction.

In the authors' workflow: ImmunoSEQ output lacked quality scores and full-length reads, limiting matched filtering. The protocol was immunoSEQ multiplex PCR, while the TCRdb copy is restricted to in-frame clones and leaves out a portion. V and J calls and clone size are those listed in that table; D and trimming were worked out from the DNA. The data hold over 2 million clones, with 85% to 95% observed a single time. Concerning this clone: Its matching antigen is unknown.

Germline V gives CDR1 MNHEY, CDR2 SMNVEV (reference sequence). The CDR3 is made up of 16 amino acids. The germline V and J ends were trimmed by 5 bases and 0 bases, with 11 bases remaining between them. This TCR derives from a young man in good health. Material: naive CD4+ T cells sorted from blood. The subset here: CD45RA+ positively selected. The chain links TRBV27 to TRBJ1-6; D is possibly TRBD1 (5 bases). The CDR3 spells CASSQGPSSYNSPLHF. The CDR3 DNA reads as TGTGCCAGCAGTCAGGGACCAAGCTCCTATAATTCACCCCTCCACTTT.